This TCR beta chain was identified in a study of control samples from healthy donors and cancer patients (dated by TCRdb to 2020 to 2021). Library preparation used the immunoSEQ multiplex PCR assay. In its TCRdb copy, this immuneACCESS table keeps in-frame sequences only and misses some clones. Where compared with another copy, unresolved V genes explain less than half of these, and the others have no known cause. For this sample there are 170,000 or so clones; 85% to 95% appear just once. The top ten hold around 1.4% of the sample. As encoded in the germline V gene, CDR1 is MDHEN while CDR2 is SYDVKM. V was cut back by 2 bases and J by 2 bases, leaving a gap of 13 bases between them. There are 16 amino acids in the CDR3, from cysteine to phenylalanine inclusive. CDR3 DNA only is kept here, 48 bases in frame from base 1. Only one count was recorded for this clone. Its target antigen remains unknown. No much larger clone exists at a distance of one base, and base qualities are not known.

The chain couples TRBV28 to TRBJ1-5, with TRBD1 as a weak D call on 5 bases. The sequenced material came from blood. This sequence was found in a man aged 25 to 40 in good health. The CDR3 region has the sequence CASSLIPGGGNQPQHF. The bases read TGTGCCAGCAGTTTAATCCCCGGGGGAGGCAATCAGCCCCAGCATTTT.